These 28 T cell receptor beta chains share one sample of origin, sequenced in a study of blood T cell repertoires in COVID-19 (dated by TCRdb to 2020 to 2021). The protocol used for the library was the immunoSEQ multiplex PCR assay. The table comes from immuneACCESS by way of TCRdb, which keeps in-frame sequences with V and J called. Part of the clones is missing from these tables; in studies checked, under half for an unresolved V gene and the rest for unknown reasons. This sample holds about 70,000 clones; about 80% were observed only once. Of the sample, 6.5% to 7.5% falls within the top ten clones. Material for sequencing was peripheral blood. The source is a man aged 30 to 39 with COVID-19, enrolled during active disease.

The chain recombines TRBV29-1 with TRBJ2-7, with 15 bases matching TRBD2. The CDR3 is 16 amino acids. With V trimmed by 7 bases and J by 5 bases, 12 bases remained unmatched. Germline V lookup: CDR1 SQVTM, CDR2 ANQGSEA. The CDR3 nucleotides are TGCAGCGCAGGACTAGCGGGAGGGCCTGGCTTCGACGAGCAGTACTTC. Amino acid sequence: CSAGLAGGPGFDEQYF.

The CDR3 sequence: CATSRDQGGGNQPQHF. The CDR3 DNA reads TGTGCCACCAGCAGAGATCAAGGGGGGGGCAATCAGCCCCAGCATTTT. The V call is TRBV15, the J call TRBJ1-5; tentatively, D is TRBD1 (6 bases). The CDR3 totals 16 residues. V was trimmed by 0 bases and J by 2 bases, leaving 11 bases between them. CDR1 LNHNV and CDR2 YYDKDF come from the germline V gene (reference sequence).

V and J are TRBV11-2 and TRBJ2-3, with 11 positions matching TRBD2. J lost 2 bases, V lost 5 bases, and 9 bases had no gene match. Germline CDR1 reads SGHAT; CDR2 reads FQNNGV. The CDR3 is 17 residues long. The CDR3 nucleotides are TGTGCCAGCAGCCCCCGAACTAGCGGGGGCTTCACAGATACGCAGTATTTT. Residues: CASSPRTSGGFTDTQYF.

V usage is TRBV7-2 and J usage is TRBJ1-6, with D tentatively TRBD1 (6 bases). The germline CDR1 and CDR2 sequences are SGHTA and FQGNSA. CDR3 length: 16 residues. V shed 5 bases and J shed 7 bases, with 18 bases lying between them. CDR3 region: CASSVHGGARNSPLHF. The CDR3 DNA is TGTGCCAGCAGCGTCCATGGGGGGGCGCGAAATTCACCCCTCCACTTT.

CDR3 sequence: CATGALGAGETQYF. The CDR3 DNA reads TGTGCCACCGGCGCATTAGGGGCGGGGGAGACCCAGTACTTC. This chain uses TRBV28 with TRBJ2-5; maybe TRBD2 (6 bases). Germline CDR1 reads MDHEN; CDR2 reads SYDVKM. V lost 10 bases and J 5 bases, leaving 20 bases between the germline ends. The CDR3 totals 14 residues.

This clone occurred a few times. The chain couples TRBV7-8 to TRBJ2-1; TRBD2 agrees at 8 bases. Germline CDR1 and CDR2: SGHVS and FQNEAQ. V lost 2 bases and J lost 6; bases outside the gene matches: 9. CDR3 length equals 16 residues. The chain's CDR3 is CASSLIGSGKGNEQFF. DNA for the CDR3: TGTGCCAGCAGCTTAATCGGTAGCGGGAAGGGCAATGAGCAGTTCTTC.

The rearrangement joins TRBV7-3 to TRBJ2-1; 9 nucleotides align to TRBD2. Per germline, CDR1 SGHTA and CDR2 FQGTGA. The length of the CDR3 is 14 residues. V gave up 6 bases and J gave up 1 base; unmatched junction bases: 1. Here the CDR3 DNA reads TGTGCCAGCAGGGCGGGAGGGTCCTACAATGAGCAGTTCTTC. Its protein product is CASRAGGSYNEQFF.

This rearrangement joins TRBV24-1 to TRBJ2-1; D is perhaps TRBD2 (6 bases). The germline CDR1 and CDR2 sequences are KGHDR and SFDVKD. This CDR3 comprises 15 residues. V dropped 3 bases and J dropped 0 bases, with 8 bases sitting between them. CDR3 bases: TGTGCCACCAGTGATGCGGGATACTCCTACAATGAGCAGTTCTTC. This codes for CATSDAGYSYNEQFF.

The chain carries TRBV7-2 and TRBJ2-1; 8 bases match TRBD1. The CDR3 contains 18 residues. The germline V gene has CDR1 SGHTA and CDR2 FQGNSA. The ends lost 0 bases at V and 2 bases at J; junction bases unmatched: 9. CDR3 sequence (DNA): TGTGCCAGCAGCTTAGCGGTCTCTAACAGGGGGACCTACAATGAGCAGTTCTTC. It codes for CASSLAVSNRGTYNEQFF.

The CDR3 region has the DNA TGTGCCAGCAGTGTAGAGACAGGGCCGAACACTGAAGCTTTCTTT. Residues: CASSVETGPNTEAFF. This chain uses TRBV2 with TRBJ1-1; 7 nucleotides line up with TRBD1. The J segment lost 1 base and the V segment lost 4 bases, leaving 6 bases of the junction unmatched. CDR3 length: 15 residues. CDR1 and CDR2 from the germline V gene are SNHLY and FYNNEI.

The chain uses TRBV15 and TRBJ1-2; unclear D gene. The germline CDR1 and CDR2 sequences are LNHNV and YYDKDF (reference sequence). V was shortened by 5 bases and J by 0 bases, with 10 bases between the two germline ends. This CDR3 region has 14 residues. In DNA, the CDR3 is TGTGCCACCAGCTACTTCGGGGCTAACTATGGCTACACCTTC. This sequence encodes CATSYFGANYGYTF.

The CDR3 reads CASSFGNAENQPQHF. The CDR3 coding sequence is TGCGCCAGCAGCTTCGGTAATGCGGAGAATCAGCCCCAGCATTTT. The rearrangement links TRBV5-1 to TRBJ1-5; D unresolved. The germline V gene encodes CDR1 SGHRS and CDR2 YFSETQ. This CDR3 contains 15 residues. V lost 2 bases, J lost 4 bases, and 13 bases lay in between. Full variable domain (rest looked up from reference TRBV5-1 and TRBJ1-5): KAGVTQTPRYLIKTRGQQVTLSCSPISGHRSVSWYQQTPGQGLQFLFEYFSETQRNKGNFPGRFSGRQFSNSRSEMNVSTLELGDSALYLCASSFGNAENQPQHFGDGTRLSIL.

The J gene is TRBJ2-5, the V gene TRBV23-1; 13 nucleotides match TRBD2. TRBV23-1 counts as an open reading frame of uncertain function. The CDR3 totals 22 residues. Germline trimming cut 3 bases from V and 4 bases from J; bases unmatched to any gene: 23. The CDR3 nucleotides are TGCGCCAGCAGTCAGGGGAACAGGGGGTCCGGGACTAGCGGGATAGGGTCAGAGACCCAGTACTTC. It codes for CASSQGNRGSGTSGIGSETQYF.

The chain links TRBV4-2 to TRBJ1-6; D is perhaps TRBD1 (6 bases). The length of the CDR3 is 16 residues. V gave up 4 bases and J gave up 5 bases, with 15 bases separating them. The V gene's germline CDR1 is LGHNA and CDR2 YNFKEQ. DNA of the CDR3: TGTGCCAGCAGCCGGGAAACAGGGTCAGATAATTCACCCCTCCACTTT. Residues: CASSRETGSDNSPLHF.

The gene calls are TRBV4-2 and TRBJ2-3, with TRBD2 matching 7 bases. The V segment lost 0 bases and the J segment 7 bases; nucleotides outside the gene matches: 4. The CDR3 is made up of 14 amino acids. Germline CDR1 reads LGHNA; CDR2 reads YNFKEQ. CDR3 DNA sequence: TGTGCCAGCAGCCAAGAGGGGAGGGCAAATACGCAGTATTTT. Translation: CASSQEGRANTQYF.

This chain's CDR3 is CSVVGLAGTTYEQYF. For the CDR3, the DNA is TGCAGCGTTGTTGGGCTAGCGGGGACAACCTACGAGCAGTACTTC. The J gene is TRBJ2-7, the V gene TRBV29-1; TRBD2 matches 9 bases. CDR3 length: 15 residues. Germline V gene sequence: CDR1 SQVTM, CDR2 ANQGSEA. Losses at the gene ends were 4 bases for V and 2 bases for J; bases not matched to a gene: 9.

This clone was picked up one time. The chain employs TRBV11-3 and TRBJ2-3, with D perhaps TRBD2 (6 bases). This CDR3 has 16 residues. The germline V gene encodes CDR1 SGHNT and CDR2 YENEEA. Trimming stripped 1 base from V and 2 bases from J, with 13 bases between. The CDR3: CASSLVRGGITDTQYF. CDR3 sequence (DNA): TGTGCCAGCAGCTTAGTGCGCGGCGGGATCACAGATACGCAGTATTTT.

As for this clone: The sample has other DNA sequences that encode this CDR3 too. The rearrangement uses TRBV7-9 and TRBJ1-1; 8 bases are a match to TRBD1. V gave up 1 base and J gave up 8 bases; unmatched junction bases: 0. The V gene's germline CDR1 is SEHNR and CDR2 FQNEAQ (reference sequence). There are 12 residues in the CDR3. This CDR3 reads CASSLGQGEAFF. The CDR3 nucleotides are TGTGCCAGCAGCTTAGGACAGGGGGAAGCTTTCTTT. The full variable domain, its missing parts supplied by reference TRBV7-9 and TRBJ1-1, is DTGVSQNPRHKITKRGQNVTFRCDPISEHNRLYWYRQTLGQGPEFLTYFQNEAQLEKSRLLSDRFSAERPKGSFSTLEIQRTEQGDSAMYLCASSLGQGEAFFGQGTRLTVV.

CDR3 protein: CASSRGTGISYEQYF. In DNA, the CDR3 is TGTGCCAGTAGCCGAGGGACAGGCATCTCCTACGAGCAGTACTTC. V usage is TRBV19 and J usage is TRBJ2-7; TRBD1 agrees at 8 bases. The CDR3 consists of 15 residues. Germline V gene data show CDR1 as LNHDA and CDR2 as SQIVND (reference sequence). V lost 6 bases and J lost 0; bases outside the gene matches: 7.

The chain combines TRBV7-9 with TRBJ2-7, with D uncertain. Germline assignment: CDR1 SEHNR and CDR2 FQNEAQ (reference sequence). The V gene lost 5 bases and the J gene lost 7 bases, with 12 bases spanning the gap. The CDR3 is 12 residues long. DNA of the CDR3: TGTGCCAGCAGCCTGTTAGTTCGGGAGCAGTACTTC. Translating gives CASSLLVREQYF.

J is TRBJ2-1 and V is TRBV5-4; the D gene is possibly TRBD1 (6 bases). The germline V and J ends were trimmed by 4 bases and 9 bases, with 17 bases remaining between them. Germline values: CDR1 SGHNT, CDR2 YYREEE (reference sequence). The length of the CDR3 is 14 residues. Here the CDR3 DNA reads TGTGCCAGCAGCGCCCAACAGGGTGATAGTGAGCAGTTCTTC. This encodes CASSAQQGDSEQFF. The variable domain in full, completed from reference TRBV5-4 and TRBJ2-1, reads ETGVTQSPTHLIKTRGQQVTLRCSSQSGHNTVSWYQQALGQGPQFIFQYYREEENGRGNFPPRFSGLQFPNYSSELNVNALELDDSALYLCASSAQQGDSEQFFGPGTRLTVL.

Only one count was recorded for this clone. The chain links TRBV6-2 or TRBV6-3 to TRBJ2-7; a weak D match, TRBD1 (6 bases). The germline gives CDR1 MNHEY, CDR2 SVGEGT. Trimming left V 5 bases short and J 6 bases short, with 14 bases between. CDR3 size: 13 residues. CDR3 in DNA: TGTGCCAGCAGTCCATTAAGGACAGCCGAGCAGTACTTC. This translates into CASSPLRTAEQYF.

J is TRBJ2-3 and V is TRBV28, with D possibly matching TRBD1 (7 bases). The CDR3 length is 15 residues. Germline V gene data show CDR1 as MDHEN and CDR2 as SYDVKM. V was trimmed by 2 bases and J by 4 bases, leaving 13 bases between them. The CDR3 loop is CASSLRQGGADTQYF. As DNA, the CDR3 is TGTGCCAGCAGTTTACGACAGGGAGGCGCAGATACGCAGTATTTT.

The chain carries TRBV5-6 and TRBJ1-2, with D unresolved. CDR1 is SGHDT, CDR2 YYEEEE, per germline. This CDR3 comprises 11 residues. Trimming left V 5 bases short and J 5 bases short, with 7 bases between. The CDR3 here is CASSLGYGYTF. The CDR3 nucleotides are TGTGCCAGCAGTCTCGGGTATGGCTACACCTTC.

The V and J genes are TRBV7-2 and TRBJ2-1; 9 bases fit TRBD2. Germline assignment: CDR1 SGHTA and CDR2 FQGNSA. V trimming: 1 base; J trimming: 10 bases; junction bases outside the gene matches: 5. The CDR3 is made up of 14 amino acids. DNA for the CDR3: TGTGCCAGCAGCTTAGGTGTGACTAGCGGAGAGCAGTTCTTC. This codes for CASSLGVTSGEQFF.

The J gene is TRBJ2-7, the V gene TRBV6-5, with TRBD1 matching 9 bases. The CDR3 contains 14 residues. With 6 bases clipped from V and 5 bases from J, the junction kept 8 bases outside the gene matches. Germline V CDR1 and CDR2: MNHEY, SVGAGI. The CDR3 nucleotides are TGTGCCAGCAGATGGGGACAGGGTCGGGACGAGCAGTACTTC. It yields the protein CASRWGQGRDEQYF.

The CDR3 region is CASSLASGGHYGYTF. CDR3 nucleotides: TGTGCCAGCAGCCTCGCGTCCGGGGGGCACTATGGCTACACCTTC. The rearrangement links TRBV7-9 to TRBJ1-2; a possible D gene is TRBD1 (6 bases). With 5 bases removed from V and 3 bases from J, the gap between germline ends came to 16 bases. In germline, CDR1 is SEHNR, CDR2 FQNEAQ (reference sequence). The CDR3 runs to 15 residues.

The chain carries TRBV5-4 and TRBJ1-1, with 8 positions matching TRBD1. CDR1 SGHNT and CDR2 YYREEE come from the germline V gene (reference sequence). After removal of 4 bases from V and 0 bases from J, the junction contained 8 bases not matched to a gene. The CDR3 covers 16 residues. The CDR3 reads CASSQGQDIMNTEAFF. The CDR3, as DNA: TGTGCCAGCAGCCAGGGACAGGATATAATGAACACTGAAGCTTTCTTT. Combining the CDR3 with reference TRBV5-4 and TRBJ1-1 gives the whole variable domain ETGVTQSPTHLIKTRGQQVTLRCSSQSGHNTVSWYQQALGQGPQFIFQYYREEENGRGNFPPRFSGLQFPNYSSELNVNALELDDSALYLCASSQGQDIMNTEAFFGQGTRLTVV.